These T cell receptor beta chains were read from a single sample in a study of T-cell memory formation after mild COVID-19. TCRdb ran MiXCR on the 5' RACE reads and lists one entry per CDR3 protein. The table lists about 250,000 distinct CDR3 sequences, approximately 15% of them singletons, with approximately 2.1% in the top ten. Sequencing was carried out using PBMCs or a T cell subset sorted from them (not recorded which). These receptors all come from an adult woman who had mild COVID-19 (a few samples of this study predate the infection). Cell type and time point are not known. Each CDR3 is given with its conserved first and last residue. Fields, in order: V gene, D gene, J gene, clone size, CDR3 DNA, CDR3 protein. The D gene is left open where the match is weak. Only some rows state a clone size, as once, few, many or a class for expanded clones.

>TRBV10-3|TRBD1|TRBJ1-1|many
TGTGCCATCAGTGAGCAGGGGGAGGATGAAGCTTTCTTT
CAISEQGEDEAFF
>TRBV10-3|-|TRBJ2-3|-
TGTGCCATCAATGGGGGCACAGATACGCAGTATTTT
CAINGGTDTQYF
>TRBV7-2|TRBD2|TRBJ2-1|-
TGTGCCAGCAGCGCAAGCGGGGTCTCCTACAATGAGCAGTTCTTC
CASSASGVSYNEQFF
>TRBV7-9|TRBD1|TRBJ2-1|-
TGTGCCAGCACCACGGGACAGGGCTACAATGAGCAGTTCTTC
CASTTGQGYNEQFF
>TRBV6-1|-|TRBJ2-3|few
TGTGCCAGCAGTGAAAAGTACGATATCCAGGGGGGGAGAGAAGATACGCAGTATTTT
CASSEKYDIQGGREDTQYF
>TRBV7-9|-|TRBJ2-7|-
TGTGCCAGCAGCCCGGTGACGGAAAACGAGCAGTACTTC
CASSPVTENEQYF
>TRBV6-1|-|TRBJ1-2|-
TGTGCCAGCAACCCCGGGCAGGGTGGATACACCTTC
CASNPGQGGYTF
>TRBV19|-|TRBJ2-1|few
TGTGCCAGTAGTATCTTGGTAGCAGGGGCCATTGAGCAGTTCTTC
CASSILVAGAIEQFF
>TRBV3-1|-|TRBJ1-1|-
TGTGCCAGCAGCCAAGTCCCGGGTGCGACTGAAGCTTTCTTT
CASSQVPGATEAFF
>TRBV12-3/TRBV12-4|TRBD1|TRBJ1-1|-
TGTGCCAGCAGTAACACAGGGGGCTTGACTGAAGCTTTCTTT
CASSNTGGLTEAFF
>TRBV4-2|-|TRBJ2-1|few
TGTGCCAGCAGCCAAGAAGTGGGAGAGGGCAATGAGCAGTTCTTC
CASSQEVGEGNEQFF
>TRBV4-1|TRBD2|TRBJ2-3|few
TGCGCCAGCAGCCATACTAGCGGGGACCAGTATTTT
CASSHTSGDQYF
>TRBV10-3|-|TRBJ2-3|many
TGTGCCATCAGTGAGGTGAAAGACACTACAGATACGCAGTATTTT
CAISEVKDTTDTQYF
>TRBV6-2/TRBV6-3|-|TRBJ1-5|-
TGTGCCAGCACCGGGCTCGCAATTGGTCAGCCCCAGCATTTT
CASTGLAIGQPQHF
>TRBV10-3|-|TRBJ2-7|few
TGTGCCATCAGAGGACCGGGGGACGAGCAGTACTTC
CAIRGPGDEQYF
>TRBV12-3/TRBV12-4|-|TRBJ1-1|few
TGTGCCAGCAGTTTAAGGACGGCTGAAGCTTTCTTT
CASSLRTAEAFF
>TRBV27|TRBD1|TRBJ2-3|-
TGTGCCAGCAGTTCTCAGGGGGCTAGGACAGATACGCAGTATTTT
CASSSQGARTDTQYF
>TRBV30|TRBD2|TRBJ2-1|few
TGTGCCTGGAGACTAGCGGTGGGTAGGAATGAGCAGTTCTTC
CAWRLAVGRNEQFF
>TRBV12-3/TRBV12-4|-|TRBJ1-1|-
TGTGCCAGCAGTTACGACAGGAGGGTGCCCTCCGGGGCTTTCTTT
CASSYDRRVPSGAFF
>TRBV11-2|TRBD1|TRBJ1-2|few
TGTGCCAGCAGCTTATTACTTCGGACAGGGGAAAGCCAGAGCTATGGCTACACCTTC
CASSLLLRTGESQSYGYTF
>TRBV7-9|-|TRBJ2-1|-
TGTGCCAGCAGCGCCTCATCTCTTCATCATGAGCAGTTCTTC
CASSASSLHHEQFF
>TRBV10-3|-|TRBJ1-6|-
TGTGCCAGATATGACCACCTCGTGGGGGTGACACCCCTCCACTTT
CARYDHLVGVTPLHF
>TRBV6-5|TRBD1|TRBJ2-7|-
TGTGCCAGCATCGGCCAGGGGGACGCTTCCTCCTACGAGCAGTACTTC
CASIGQGDASSYEQYF
>TRBV24-1|-|TRBJ2-1|-
TGTGCCACCAGTGATGAACGGGGGCCAGGAACCAATGAGCAGTTCTTC
CATSDERGPGTNEQFF
>TRBV7-2|-|TRBJ2-1|-
TGTGCCAGCAGCGGCCGGGGGGCGGGCGACTCCTACAATGAGCAGTTCTTC
CASSGRGAGDSYNEQFF
>TRBV5-1|TRBD2|TRBJ2-1|-
TGCGCCAGCAGCCCTTCGCGGGGGGGCCAGGAGCAGTTCTTC
CASSPSRGGQEQFF
>TRBV6-5|-|TRBJ2-1|-
TGTGCCAGCAGCCTGGACGGGAACAGCAATGAGCAGTTCTTC
CASSLDGNSNEQFF
>TRBV5-4|-|TRBJ1-2|many
TGTGCCAGCAGCCCATGGGGGAATGGCTACACCTTC
CASSPWGNGYTF
>TRBV11-2|-|TRBJ2-2|few
TGTGCCAGCACCCAGGCCCCCATAGCGACCGGGGAGCTGTTTTTT
CASTQAPIATGELFF
>TRBV7-8|TRBD2|TRBJ2-1|many
TGTGCCAGCAGCTCCCTAGCGGGGGCCGCACTTTCCTACAATGAGCAGTTCTTC
CASSSLAGAALSYNEQFF
>TRBV6-2/TRBV6-3|-|TRBJ2-3|-
TGTGCCAGCAGTTTAACTAGCTCGACTAGATATACAGATACGCAGTATTTT
CASSLTSSTRYTDTQYF
>TRBV7-6|-|TRBJ2-1|few
TGTGCCAGCAGCTTAGTATCCCCCGGGACCCCTAGCCCCTCCTACAATGAGCAGTTCTTC
CASSLVSPGTPSPSYNEQFF
>TRBV24-1|TRBD1|TRBJ2-5|-
TGTGCCACCAGTGATTTGGGCAGGGGGCTGGAGACCCAGTACTTC
CATSDLGRGLETQYF
>TRBV12-3/TRBV12-4|TRBD1|TRBJ2-7|few
TGTGCCAGCAGTATGACAGGGGGCGGTGAGCAGTACTTC
CASSMTGGGEQYF
>TRBV7-2|TRBD2|TRBJ2-3|-
TGTGCCAGCAGCTCTAGGACTAGCGGGAGAACAGATACGCAGTATTTT
CASSSRTSGRTDTQYF